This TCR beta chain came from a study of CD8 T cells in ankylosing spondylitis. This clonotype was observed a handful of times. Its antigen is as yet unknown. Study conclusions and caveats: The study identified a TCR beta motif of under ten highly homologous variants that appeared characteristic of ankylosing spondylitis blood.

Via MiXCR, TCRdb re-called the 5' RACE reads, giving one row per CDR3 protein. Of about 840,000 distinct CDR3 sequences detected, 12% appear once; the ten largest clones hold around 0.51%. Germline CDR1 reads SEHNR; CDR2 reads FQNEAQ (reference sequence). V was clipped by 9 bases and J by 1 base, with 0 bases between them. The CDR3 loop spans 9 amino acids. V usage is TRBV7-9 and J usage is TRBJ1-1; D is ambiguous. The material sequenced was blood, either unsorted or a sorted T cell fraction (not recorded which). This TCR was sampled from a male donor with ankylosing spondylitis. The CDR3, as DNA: TGTGCCAGGAACACTGAAGCTTTCTTT. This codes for CARNTEAFF. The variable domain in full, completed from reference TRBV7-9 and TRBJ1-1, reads DTGVSQNPRHKITKRGQNVTFRCDPISEHNRLYWYRQTLGQGPEFLTYFQNEAQLEKSRLLSDRFSAERPKGSFSTLEIQRTEQGDSAMYLCARNTEAFFGQGTRLTVV.